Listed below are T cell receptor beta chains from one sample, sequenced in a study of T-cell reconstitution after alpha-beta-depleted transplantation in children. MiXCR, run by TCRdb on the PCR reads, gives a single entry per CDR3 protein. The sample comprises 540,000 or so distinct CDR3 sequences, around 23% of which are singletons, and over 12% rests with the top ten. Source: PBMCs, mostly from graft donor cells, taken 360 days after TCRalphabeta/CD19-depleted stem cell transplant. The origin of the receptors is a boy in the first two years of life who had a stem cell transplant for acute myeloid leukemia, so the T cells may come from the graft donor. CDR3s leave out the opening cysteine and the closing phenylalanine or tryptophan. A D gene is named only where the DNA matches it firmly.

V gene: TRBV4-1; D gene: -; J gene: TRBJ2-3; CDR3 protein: ASSQDRQSTDTQY
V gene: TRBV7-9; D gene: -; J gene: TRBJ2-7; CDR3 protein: ASSSWGDPYEQY
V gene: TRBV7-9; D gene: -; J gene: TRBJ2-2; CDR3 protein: ASSPRMDVVGTGELF
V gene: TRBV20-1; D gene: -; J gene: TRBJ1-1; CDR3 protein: SARRTAEAF
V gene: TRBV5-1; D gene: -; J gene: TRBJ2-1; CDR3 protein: ASSATGGIDEQF
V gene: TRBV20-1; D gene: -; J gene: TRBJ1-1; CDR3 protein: SAPPFSPAPNTEAF
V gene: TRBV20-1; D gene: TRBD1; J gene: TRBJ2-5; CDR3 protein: SASLRQGAWRETQY
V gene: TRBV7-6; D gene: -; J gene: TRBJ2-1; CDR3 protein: ASSFGLGEVFSEQF
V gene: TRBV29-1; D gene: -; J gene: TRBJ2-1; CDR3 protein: SVARNNEQF
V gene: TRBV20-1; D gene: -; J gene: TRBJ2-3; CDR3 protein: SARVGAGGVERTDTQY
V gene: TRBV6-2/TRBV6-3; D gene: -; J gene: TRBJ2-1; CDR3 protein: ASSYSGIPSSYNEQF
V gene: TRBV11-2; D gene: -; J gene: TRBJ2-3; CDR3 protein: ASSTLPDTQY
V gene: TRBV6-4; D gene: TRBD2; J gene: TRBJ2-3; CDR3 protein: ASTKRHRGLRASGGSTDTQY
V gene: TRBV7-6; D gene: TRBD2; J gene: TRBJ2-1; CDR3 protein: ASSPLAGLAYNEQF
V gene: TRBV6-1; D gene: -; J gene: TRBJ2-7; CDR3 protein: ASKGLLSSYEQY
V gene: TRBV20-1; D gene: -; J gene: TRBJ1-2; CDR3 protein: SARDAILYGYT
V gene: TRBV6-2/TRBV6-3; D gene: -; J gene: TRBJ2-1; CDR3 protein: ASSYSFTSGRF
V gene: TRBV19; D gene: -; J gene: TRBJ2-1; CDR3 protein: ASSRVGPRNEQF
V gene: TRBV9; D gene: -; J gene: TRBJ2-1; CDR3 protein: ASSVDGSENNEQF
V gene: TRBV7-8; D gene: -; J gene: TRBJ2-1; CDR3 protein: ASNHGNEQF
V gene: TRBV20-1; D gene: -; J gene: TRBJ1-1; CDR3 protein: SARDPGQMNTEAF
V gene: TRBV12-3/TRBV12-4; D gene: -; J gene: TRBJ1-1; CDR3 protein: ASRSGTPEAF
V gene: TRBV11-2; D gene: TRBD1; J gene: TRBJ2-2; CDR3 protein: ASSGQAMMAYTGELF
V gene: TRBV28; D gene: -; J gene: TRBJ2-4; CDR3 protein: ASSPPEWAPLAKNIQY
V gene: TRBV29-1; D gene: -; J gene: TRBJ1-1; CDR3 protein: SVSLLNTEAF
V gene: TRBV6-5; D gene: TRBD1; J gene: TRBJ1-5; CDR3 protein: ASSLDRASNQPQH
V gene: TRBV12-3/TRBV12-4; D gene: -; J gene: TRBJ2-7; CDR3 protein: ASSLGRDFYEQY
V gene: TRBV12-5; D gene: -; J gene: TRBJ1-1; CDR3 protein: ASGLWGTEAF
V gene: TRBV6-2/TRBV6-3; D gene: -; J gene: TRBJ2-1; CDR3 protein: ASSPNRNEQF
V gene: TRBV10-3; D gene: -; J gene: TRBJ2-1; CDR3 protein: AISLASYNEQF
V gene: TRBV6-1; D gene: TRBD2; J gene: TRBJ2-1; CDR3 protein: ASRTPSGASVGNEQF
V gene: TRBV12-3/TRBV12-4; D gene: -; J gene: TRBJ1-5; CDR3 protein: ASSRSSQPQH
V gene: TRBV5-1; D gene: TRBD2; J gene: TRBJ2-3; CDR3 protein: ASSLAPSGTSTDTQY
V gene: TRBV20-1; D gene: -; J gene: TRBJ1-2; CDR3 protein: SVFYGYT
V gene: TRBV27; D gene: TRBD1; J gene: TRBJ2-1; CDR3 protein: ASSRTGVNEQF
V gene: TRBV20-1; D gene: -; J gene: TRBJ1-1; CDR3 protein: SARQPPLRAPIAEAF